The clone carrying this T cell receptor beta chain showed up just a few times. The antigen is undetermined. This sample was included in a study of T cell repertoires in cytomegalovirus infection. Study summary: Indications came from public TCR beta signatures; they pointed to CMV infection and to a matching HLA type. The study's findings and limits: Of the TCR beta families, the public ones yielded a cumulative frequency that identified carriers of CMV plus the relevant HLA. Predominance within the ex vivo response was attributable to HLA-C-restricted CMV-specific TCR beta clonotypes.

The germline CDR1 and CDR2 sequences are SEHNR and FQNEAQ (reference sequence). This CDR3 is 15 amino acids long. V lost 5 bases to trimming and J lost 2 bases; unmatched junction nucleotides: 5. TCRdb processed the reads anew with MiXCR; each CDR3 protein has one entry. The table shows roughly 310,000 distinct CDR3 sequences, with 25% to 30% occurring only once. The chain links TRBV7-9 to TRBJ2-7; 11 bases match TRBD1. The source material was cultured PBMCs, sampled from culture after CMV antigen stimulation. The receptor comes from a human donor in good health (CMV status not recorded). Some clones in this sample may be carry-over from other donors' samples. The CDR3 protein is CASSGRTGGPYEQYF. The CDR3 DNA is TGTGCCAGCAGCGGAAGGACAGGGGGCCCCTACGAGCAGTACTTC.